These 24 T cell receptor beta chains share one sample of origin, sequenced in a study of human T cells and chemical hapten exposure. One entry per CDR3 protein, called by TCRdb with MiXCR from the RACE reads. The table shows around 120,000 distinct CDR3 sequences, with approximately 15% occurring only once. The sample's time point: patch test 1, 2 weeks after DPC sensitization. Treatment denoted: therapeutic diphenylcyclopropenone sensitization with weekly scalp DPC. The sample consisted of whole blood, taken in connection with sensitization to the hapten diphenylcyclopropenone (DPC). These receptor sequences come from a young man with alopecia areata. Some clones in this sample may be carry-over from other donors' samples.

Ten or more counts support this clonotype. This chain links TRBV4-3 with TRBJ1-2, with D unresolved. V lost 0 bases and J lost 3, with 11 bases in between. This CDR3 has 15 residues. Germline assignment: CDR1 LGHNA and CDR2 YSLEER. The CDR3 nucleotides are TGCGCCAGCAGCCAAGAGGACGGCCAATACTATGGCTACACCTTC. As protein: CASSQEDGQYYGYTF.

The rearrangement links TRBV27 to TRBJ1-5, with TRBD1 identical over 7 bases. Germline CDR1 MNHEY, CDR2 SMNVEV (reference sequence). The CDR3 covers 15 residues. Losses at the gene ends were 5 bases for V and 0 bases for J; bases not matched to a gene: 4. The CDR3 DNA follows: TGTGCCAGCAGTCCGGGACAGTATAGCAATCAGCCCCAGCATTTT. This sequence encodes CASSPGQYSNQPQHF.

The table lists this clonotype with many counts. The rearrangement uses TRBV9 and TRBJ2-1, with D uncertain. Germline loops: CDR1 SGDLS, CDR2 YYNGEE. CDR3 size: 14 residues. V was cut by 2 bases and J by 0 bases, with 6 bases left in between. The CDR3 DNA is TGTGCCAGCAGCGTCGGTTCCTCCTACAATGAGCAGTTCTTC. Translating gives CASSVGSSYNEQFF.

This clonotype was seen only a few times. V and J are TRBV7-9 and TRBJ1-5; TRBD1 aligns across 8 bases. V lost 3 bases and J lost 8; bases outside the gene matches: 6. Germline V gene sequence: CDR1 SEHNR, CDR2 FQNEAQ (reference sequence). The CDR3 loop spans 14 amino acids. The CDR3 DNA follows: TGTGCCAGCAGCTTCGGACAGGGTGGGAAGCCCCAGCATTTT. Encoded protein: CASSFGQGGKPQHF.

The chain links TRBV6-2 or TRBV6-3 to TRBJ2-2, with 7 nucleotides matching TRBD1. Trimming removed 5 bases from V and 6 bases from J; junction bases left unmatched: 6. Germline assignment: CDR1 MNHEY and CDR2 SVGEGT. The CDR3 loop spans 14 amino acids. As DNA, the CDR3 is TGTGCCAGCAGTGTAGACCAGGGGGCCGGGGAGCTGTTTTTT. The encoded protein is CASSVDQGAGELFF.

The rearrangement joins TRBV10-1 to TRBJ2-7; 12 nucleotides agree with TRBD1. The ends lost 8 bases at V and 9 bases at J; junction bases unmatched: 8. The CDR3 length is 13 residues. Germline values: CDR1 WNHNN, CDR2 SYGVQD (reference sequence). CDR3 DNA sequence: TGCGCCAGCGGCACCGGGACAGGGGGCCCGCAGTACTTC. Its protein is CASGTGTGGPQYF.

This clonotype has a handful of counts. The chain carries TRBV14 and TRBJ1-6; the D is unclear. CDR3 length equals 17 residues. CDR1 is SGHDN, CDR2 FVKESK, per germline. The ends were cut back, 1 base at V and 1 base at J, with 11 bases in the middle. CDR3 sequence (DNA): TGTGCCAGCAGCCAAGGATGGGGATGGTCCTATAATTCACCCCTCCACTTT. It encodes CASSQGWGWSYNSPLHF. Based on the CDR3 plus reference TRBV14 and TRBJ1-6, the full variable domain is EAGVTQFPSHSVIEKGQTVTLRCDPISGHDNLYWYRRVMGKEIKFLLHFVKESKQDESGMPNNRFLAERTGGTYSTLKVQPAELEDSGVYFCASSQGWGWSYNSPLHFGNGTRLTVT.

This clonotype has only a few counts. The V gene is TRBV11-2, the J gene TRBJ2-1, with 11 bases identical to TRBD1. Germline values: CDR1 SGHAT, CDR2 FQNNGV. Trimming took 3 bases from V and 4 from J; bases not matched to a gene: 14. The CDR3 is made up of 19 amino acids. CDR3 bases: TGTGCCAGCAGCTTCCGCTTAAGTGGACAGGGGGCTCCTTACAATGAGCAGTTCTTC. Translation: CASSFRLSGQGAPYNEQFF.

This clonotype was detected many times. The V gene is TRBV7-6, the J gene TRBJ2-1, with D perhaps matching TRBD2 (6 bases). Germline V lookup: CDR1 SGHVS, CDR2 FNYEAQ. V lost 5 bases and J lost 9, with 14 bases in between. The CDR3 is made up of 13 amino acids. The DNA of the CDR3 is TGTGCCAGCAGCGAGAGGGGAGGCCGTGAGCAGTTCTTC. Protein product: CASSERGGREQFF.

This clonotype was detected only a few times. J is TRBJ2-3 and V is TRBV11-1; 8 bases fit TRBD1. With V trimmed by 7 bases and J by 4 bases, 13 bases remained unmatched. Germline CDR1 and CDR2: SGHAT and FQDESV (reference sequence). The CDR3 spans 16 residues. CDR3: CASNPFDRGEADTQYF. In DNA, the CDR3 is TGTGCCAGCAACCCATTCGACAGGGGAGAAGCAGATACGCAGTATTTT.

In nucleotides, the CDR3 is TGTGCCAGCAGCTTGGGGGACCATAATCAGCCCCAGCATTTT. The encoded protein is CASSLGDHNQPQHF. V usage is TRBV5-5 and J usage is TRBJ1-5, with a possible D match to TRBD1 (5 bases). The CDR3 sequence is 14 residues long. Trimming removed 0 bases from V and 4 bases from J, with 8 bases in between. Germline CDR1 and CDR2: SGHKS and YYEKEE (reference sequence).

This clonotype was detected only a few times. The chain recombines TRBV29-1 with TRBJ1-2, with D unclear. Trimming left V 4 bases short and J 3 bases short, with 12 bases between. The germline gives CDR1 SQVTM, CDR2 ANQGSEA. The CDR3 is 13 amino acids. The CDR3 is CSVGQTVDYGYTF. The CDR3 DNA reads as TGCAGCGTTGGGCAGACCGTAGACTATGGCTACACCTTC.

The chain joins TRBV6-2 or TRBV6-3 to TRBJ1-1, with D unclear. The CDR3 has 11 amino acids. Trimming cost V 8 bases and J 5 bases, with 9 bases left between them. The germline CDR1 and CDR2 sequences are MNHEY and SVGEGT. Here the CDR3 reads CASGRVTEAFF. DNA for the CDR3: TGTGCCAGCGGGCGAGTTACTGAAGCTTTCTTT.

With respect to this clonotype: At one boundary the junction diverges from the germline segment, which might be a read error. In DNA, the CDR3 is TGTGCCAGCAGCTTAGGACAGGAGAACACTGAAGTTTTCTTT. Translation gives CASSLGQENTEVFF. The chain links TRBV7-9 to TRBJ1-1; D is perhaps TRBD1 (6 bases). The CDR3 loop spans 14 amino acids. The germline V gene has CDR1 SEHNR and CDR2 FQNEAQ (reference sequence).

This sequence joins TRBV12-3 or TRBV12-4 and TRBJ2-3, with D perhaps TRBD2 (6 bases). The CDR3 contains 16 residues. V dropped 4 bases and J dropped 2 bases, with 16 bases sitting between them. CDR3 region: CASSSSTSGVTDTQYF. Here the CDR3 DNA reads TGTGCCAGCAGTTCCTCAACCTCGGGGGTCACAGATACGCAGTATTTT.

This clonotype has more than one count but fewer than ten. CDR3 bases: TGTGCCAGCAGCTTAGAGGCCAGCCAAGAGACCCAGTACTTC. Encoded protein: CASSLEASQETQYF. This rearrangement joins TRBV11-3 to TRBJ2-5, with D hard to call. Germline values: CDR1 SGHNT, CDR2 YENEEA. V lost 0 bases and J lost 1, with 6 bases in between. This CDR3 contains 14 residues.

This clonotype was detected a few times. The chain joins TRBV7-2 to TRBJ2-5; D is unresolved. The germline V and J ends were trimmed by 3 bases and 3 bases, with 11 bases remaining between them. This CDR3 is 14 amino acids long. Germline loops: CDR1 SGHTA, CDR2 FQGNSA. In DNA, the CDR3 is TGTGCCAGCAGCTTCTTGACTGGGGAAGAGACCCAGTACTTC. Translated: CASSFLTGEETQYF.

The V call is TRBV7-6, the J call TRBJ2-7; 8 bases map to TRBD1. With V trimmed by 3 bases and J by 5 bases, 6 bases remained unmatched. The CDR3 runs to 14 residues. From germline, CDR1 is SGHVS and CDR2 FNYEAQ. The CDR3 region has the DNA TGTGCCAGCAGCTTGAGGACAGGGCCCCACGAGCAGTACTTC. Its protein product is CASSLRTGPHEQYF.

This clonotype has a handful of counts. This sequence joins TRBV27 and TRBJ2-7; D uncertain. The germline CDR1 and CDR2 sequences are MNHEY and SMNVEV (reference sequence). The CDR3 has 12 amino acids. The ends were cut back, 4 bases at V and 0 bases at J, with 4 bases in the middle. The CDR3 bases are TGTGCCAGCAGTTCGAACTCCTACGAGCAGTACTTC. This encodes CASSSNSYEQYF.

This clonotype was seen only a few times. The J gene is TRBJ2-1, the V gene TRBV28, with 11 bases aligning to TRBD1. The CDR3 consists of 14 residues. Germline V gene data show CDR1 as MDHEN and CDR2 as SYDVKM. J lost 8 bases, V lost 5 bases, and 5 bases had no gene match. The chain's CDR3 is CASSKGQGVDEQFF. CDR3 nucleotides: TGTGCCAGCAGTAAGGGACAGGGGGTCGATGAGCAGTTCTTC.

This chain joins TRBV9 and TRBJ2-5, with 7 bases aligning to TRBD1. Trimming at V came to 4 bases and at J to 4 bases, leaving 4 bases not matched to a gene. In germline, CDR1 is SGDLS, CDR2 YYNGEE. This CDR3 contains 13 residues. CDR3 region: CASSPRTGETQYF. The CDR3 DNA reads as TGTGCCAGCAGCCCCCGGACAGGAGAGACCCAGTACTTC.

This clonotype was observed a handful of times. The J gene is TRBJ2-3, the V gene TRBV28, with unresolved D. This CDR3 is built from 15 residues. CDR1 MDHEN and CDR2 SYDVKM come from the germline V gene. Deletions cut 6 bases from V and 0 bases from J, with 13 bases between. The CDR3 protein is CASSSSDASTDTQYF. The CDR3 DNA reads TGTGCCAGCAGCTCGTCAGACGCTAGCACAGATACGCAGTATTTT.

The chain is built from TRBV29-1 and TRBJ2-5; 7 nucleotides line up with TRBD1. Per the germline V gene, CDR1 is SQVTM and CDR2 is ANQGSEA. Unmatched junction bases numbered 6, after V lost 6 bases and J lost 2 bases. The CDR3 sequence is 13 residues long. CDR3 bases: TGCAGCGTCGCTACAGGGGCTCAAGAGACCCAGTACTTC. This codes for CSVATGAQETQYF.

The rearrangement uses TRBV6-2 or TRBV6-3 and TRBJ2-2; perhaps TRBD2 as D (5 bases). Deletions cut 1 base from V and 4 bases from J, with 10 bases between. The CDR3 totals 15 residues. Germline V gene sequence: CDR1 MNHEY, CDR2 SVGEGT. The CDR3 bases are TGTGCCAGCAGTTACTACCTAGCCGGCACCGGGGAGCTGTTTTTT. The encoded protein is CASSYYLAGTGELFF.